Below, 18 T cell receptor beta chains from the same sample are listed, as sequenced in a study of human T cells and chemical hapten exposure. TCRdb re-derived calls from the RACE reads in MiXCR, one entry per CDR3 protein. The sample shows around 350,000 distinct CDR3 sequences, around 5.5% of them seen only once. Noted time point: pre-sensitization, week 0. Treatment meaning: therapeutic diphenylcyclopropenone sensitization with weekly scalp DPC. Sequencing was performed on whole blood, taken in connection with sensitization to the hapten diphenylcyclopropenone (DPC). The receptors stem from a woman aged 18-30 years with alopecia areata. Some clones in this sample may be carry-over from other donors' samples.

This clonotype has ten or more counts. Here the CDR3 reads CSVEGSPGAFF. CDR3 nucleotides: TGCAGCGTTGAGGGGAGTCCAGGCGCTTTCTTT. This chain joins TRBV29-1 and TRBJ1-1; D not resolved. Germline V gives CDR1 SQVTM, CDR2 ANQGSEA. The CDR3 is 11 residues long. V shed 3 bases and J shed 11 bases, with 13 bases lying between them.

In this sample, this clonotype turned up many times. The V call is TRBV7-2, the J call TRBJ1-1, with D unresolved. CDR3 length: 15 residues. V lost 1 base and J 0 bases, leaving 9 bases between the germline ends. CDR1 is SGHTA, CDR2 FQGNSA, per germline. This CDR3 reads CASSLGATLNTEAFF. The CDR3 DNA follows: TGTGCCAGCAGCTTAGGAGCCACCTTGAACACTGAAGCTTTCTTT.

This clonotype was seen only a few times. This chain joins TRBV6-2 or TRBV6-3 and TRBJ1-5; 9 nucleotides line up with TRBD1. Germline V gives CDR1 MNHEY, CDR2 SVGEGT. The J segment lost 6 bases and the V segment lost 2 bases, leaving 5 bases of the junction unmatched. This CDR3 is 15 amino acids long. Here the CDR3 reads CASSYDRGYGQPQHF. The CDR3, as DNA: TGTGCCAGCAGTTACGACAGGGGGTACGGTCAGCCCCAGCATTTT.

The CDR3: CASSPLLRDFQPQHF. The CDR3 DNA reads TGTGCCAGCAGCCCCCTTCTTAGGGATTTTCAGCCCCAGCATTTT. The rearrangement uses TRBV5-5 and TRBJ1-5; unclear D gene. Per the germline V gene, CDR1 is SGHKS and CDR2 is YYEKEE (reference sequence). V was trimmed by 4 bases and J by 6 bases, leaving 17 bases between them. There are 15 residues in the CDR3.

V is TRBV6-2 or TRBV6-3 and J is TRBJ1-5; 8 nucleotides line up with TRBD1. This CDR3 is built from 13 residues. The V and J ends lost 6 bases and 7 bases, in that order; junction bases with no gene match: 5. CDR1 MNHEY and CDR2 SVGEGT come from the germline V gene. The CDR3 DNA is TGTGCCAGCAGCCGACAGGGGCTCCAGCCCCAGCATTTT. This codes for CASSRQGLQPQHF.

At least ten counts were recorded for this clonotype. CDR3 region: CASSVSEGGGAEDTQYF. The CDR3 coding sequence is TGTGCCAGCAGCGTATCTGAAGGCGGGGGCGCGGAAGATACGCAGTATTTT. The chain links TRBV9 to TRBJ2-3; tentative D call: TRBD2 (7 bases). The CDR3 runs 17 residues. Germline lookup yields CDR1 SGDLS and CDR2 YYNGEE. The ends were cut back, 1 base at V and 5 bases at J, with 20 bases in the middle.

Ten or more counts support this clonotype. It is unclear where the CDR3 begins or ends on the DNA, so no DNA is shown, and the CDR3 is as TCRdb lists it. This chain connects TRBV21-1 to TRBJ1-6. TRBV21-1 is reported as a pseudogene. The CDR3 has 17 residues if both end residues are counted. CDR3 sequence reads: CASSKELWGVGNSPLHF.

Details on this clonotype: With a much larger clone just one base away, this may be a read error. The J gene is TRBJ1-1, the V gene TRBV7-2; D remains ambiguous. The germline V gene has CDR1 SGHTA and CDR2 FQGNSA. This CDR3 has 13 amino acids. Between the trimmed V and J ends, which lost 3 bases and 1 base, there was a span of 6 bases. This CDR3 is CASSFHRNTEAFF. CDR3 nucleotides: TGTGCCAGCAGCTTTCACAGGAACACTGAAGCTTTCTTT.

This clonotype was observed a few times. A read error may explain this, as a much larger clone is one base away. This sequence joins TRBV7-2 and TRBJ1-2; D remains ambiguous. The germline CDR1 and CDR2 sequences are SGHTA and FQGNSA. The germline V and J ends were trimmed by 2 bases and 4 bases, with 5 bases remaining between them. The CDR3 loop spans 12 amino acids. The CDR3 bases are TGTGCCAGCAGCTTAAGCAGCTATGGCTACACCTTC. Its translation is CASSLSSYGYTF.

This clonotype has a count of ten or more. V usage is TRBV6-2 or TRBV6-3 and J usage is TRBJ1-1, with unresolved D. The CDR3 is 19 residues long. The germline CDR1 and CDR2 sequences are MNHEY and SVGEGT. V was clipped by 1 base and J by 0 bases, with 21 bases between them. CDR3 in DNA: TGTGCCAGCAGTTACTTTGGACGGAAGGTCTATGGGGTGAACACTGAAGCTTTCTTT. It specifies CASSYFGRKVYGVNTEAFF.

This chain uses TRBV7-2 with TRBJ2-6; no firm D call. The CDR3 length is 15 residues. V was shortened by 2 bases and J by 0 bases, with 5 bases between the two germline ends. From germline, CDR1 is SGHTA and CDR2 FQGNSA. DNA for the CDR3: TGTGCCAGCAGCTTAAGTTACTCTGGGGCCAACGTCCTGACTTTC. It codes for CASSLSYSGANVLTF. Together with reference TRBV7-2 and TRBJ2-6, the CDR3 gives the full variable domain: GAGVSQSPSNKVTEKGKDVELRCDPISGHTALYWYRQSLGQGLEFLIYFQGNSAPDKSGLPSDRFSAERTGGSVSTLTIQRTQQEDSAVYLCASSLSYSGANVLTFGAGSRLTVL.

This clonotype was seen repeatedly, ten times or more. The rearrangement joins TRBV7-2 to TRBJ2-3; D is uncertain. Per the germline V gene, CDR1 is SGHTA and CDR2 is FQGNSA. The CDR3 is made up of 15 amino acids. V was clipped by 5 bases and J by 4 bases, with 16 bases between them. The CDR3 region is CASSQDNIGADTQYF. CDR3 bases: TGTGCCAGCAGCCAAGACAATATAGGTGCAGATACGCAGTATTTT. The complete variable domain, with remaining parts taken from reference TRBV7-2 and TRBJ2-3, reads GAGVSQSPSNKVTEKGKDVELRCDPISGHTALYWYRQSLGQGLEFLIYFQGNSAPDKSGLPSDRFSAERTGGSVSTLTIQRTQQEDSAVYLCASSQDNIGADTQYFGPGTRLTVL.

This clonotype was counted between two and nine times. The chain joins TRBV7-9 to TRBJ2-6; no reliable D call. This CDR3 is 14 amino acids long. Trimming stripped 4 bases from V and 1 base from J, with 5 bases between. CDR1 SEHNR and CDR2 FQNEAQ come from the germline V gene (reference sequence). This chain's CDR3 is CASSSVSGANVLTF. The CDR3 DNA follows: TGTGCCAGCAGCTCCGTTTCTGGGGCCAACGTCCTGACTTTC.

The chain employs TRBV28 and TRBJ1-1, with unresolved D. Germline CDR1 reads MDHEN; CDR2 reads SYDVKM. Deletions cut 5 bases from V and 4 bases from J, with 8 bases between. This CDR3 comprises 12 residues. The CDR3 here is CASSHLSTEAFF. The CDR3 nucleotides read TGTGCCAGCAGTCATTTGAGCACTGAAGCTTTCTTT.

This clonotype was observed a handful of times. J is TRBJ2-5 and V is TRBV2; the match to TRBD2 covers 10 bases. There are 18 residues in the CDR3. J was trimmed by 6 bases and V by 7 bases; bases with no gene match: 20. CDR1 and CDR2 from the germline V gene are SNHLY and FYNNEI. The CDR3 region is CASTHYYLVSGGVQTQYF. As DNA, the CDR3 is TGTGCCAGCACTCATTATTACCTCGTAAGCGGGGGGGTACAGACCCAGTACTTC.

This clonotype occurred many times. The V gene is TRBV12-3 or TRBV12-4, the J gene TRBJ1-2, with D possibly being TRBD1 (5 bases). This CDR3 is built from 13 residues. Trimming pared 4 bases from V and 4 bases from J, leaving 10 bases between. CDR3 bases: TGTGCCAGCAGTTCGGGCAGGGCCTATGGCTACACCTTC. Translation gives CASSSGRAYGYTF.

The CDR3 DNA reads TGCGCCAGCAGCCAAGATTGGGGGGGTAGCAATCAGCCCCAGCATTTT. Its protein product is CASSQDWGGSNQPQHF. This chain connects TRBV4-1 to TRBJ1-5, with D maybe TRBD1 (5 bases). Looked up from germline, CDR1 is MGHRA and CDR2 is YSYEKL. This CDR3 spans 16 amino acids. The V end lost 0 bases, the J end lost 0 bases, and 9 bases lay between the germline ends.

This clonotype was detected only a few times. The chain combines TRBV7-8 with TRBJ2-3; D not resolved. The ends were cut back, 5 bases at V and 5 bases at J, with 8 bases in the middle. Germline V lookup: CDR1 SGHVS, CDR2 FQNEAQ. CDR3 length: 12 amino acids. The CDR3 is CASSPSIDTQYF. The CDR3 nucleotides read TGTGCCAGCAGCCCGTCGATAGATACGCAGTATTTT.